This TCR beta chain was identified in a study of cytomegalovirus exposure and HLA in healthy donors. A note on this clone: Its antigen is not known.

The CDR3 extends over 13 amino acids. In germline, CDR1 is LNHDA, CDR2 SQIVND (reference sequence). V was trimmed by 6 bases and J by 7 bases, leaving 12 bases between them. Study results and caveats: TCR beta chains numbering some 150 were designated cytomegalovirus-associated. Later on, an analysis showed TCR association rates differing by HLA locus, with DRB1 the most and HLA-C the fewest.

Both 60 Vbeta primers and 13 Jbeta primers went into the PCR. TCRdb's copy holds only in-frame clones and misses some; the assay was immunoSEQ multiplex PCR. The table includes fewer than 250,000 clones, roughly 87% detected once. Sequencing was carried out using PBMCs. The clonotype originates from a boy between 2 and 15 years old in good health and CMV-seronegative. The V gene is TRBV19, the J gene TRBJ1-4, with D maybe TRBD1 (5 bases). DNA of the CDR3: TGTGCCAGTAGCCAGGACATGGTTGAAAAACTGTTTTTT. Its translation: CASSQDMVEKLFF.